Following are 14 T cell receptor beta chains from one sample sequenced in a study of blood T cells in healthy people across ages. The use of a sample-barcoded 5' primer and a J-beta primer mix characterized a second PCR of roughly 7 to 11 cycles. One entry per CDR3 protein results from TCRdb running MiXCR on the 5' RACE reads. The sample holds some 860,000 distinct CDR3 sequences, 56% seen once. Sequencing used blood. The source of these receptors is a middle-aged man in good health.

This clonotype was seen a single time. The CDR3 is CASSLFAGGAGNEQFF. CDR3 in DNA: TGTGCCAGCAGTTTATTTGCTGGGGGCGCAGGAAATGAGCAGTTCTTC. The chain employs TRBV12-3 or TRBV12-4 and TRBJ2-1, with D possibly TRBD1 on 6 matching bases. The CDR3 is made up of 16 amino acids. Trimming cost V 2 bases and J 7 bases, with 18 bases left between them.

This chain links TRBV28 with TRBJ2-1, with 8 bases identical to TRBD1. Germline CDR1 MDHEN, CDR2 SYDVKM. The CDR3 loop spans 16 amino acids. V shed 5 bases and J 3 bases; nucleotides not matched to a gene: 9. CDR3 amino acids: CASSPVGTGHYNEQFF. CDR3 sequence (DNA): TGTGCCAGCAGTCCCGTAGGGACAGGTCACTACAATGAGCAGTTCTTC.

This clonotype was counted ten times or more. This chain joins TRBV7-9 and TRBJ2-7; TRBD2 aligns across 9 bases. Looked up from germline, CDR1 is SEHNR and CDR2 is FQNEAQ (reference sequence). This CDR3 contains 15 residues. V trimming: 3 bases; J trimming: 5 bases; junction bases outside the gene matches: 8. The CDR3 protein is CASSLRLAVRDEQYF. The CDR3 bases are TGTGCCAGCAGCTTGCGACTAGCGGTGAGAGACGAGCAGTACTTC.

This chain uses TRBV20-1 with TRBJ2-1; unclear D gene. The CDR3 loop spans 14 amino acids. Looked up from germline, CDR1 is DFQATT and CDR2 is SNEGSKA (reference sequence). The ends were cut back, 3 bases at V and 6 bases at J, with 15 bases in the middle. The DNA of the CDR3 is TGCAGTGCTAGGAACGACGGTTCCCCCAATGAGCAGTTCTTC. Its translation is CSARNDGSPNEQFF.

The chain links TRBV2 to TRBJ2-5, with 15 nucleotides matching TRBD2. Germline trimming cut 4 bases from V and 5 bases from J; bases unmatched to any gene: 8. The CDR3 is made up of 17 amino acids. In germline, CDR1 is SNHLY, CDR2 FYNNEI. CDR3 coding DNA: TGTGCCAGCAGTGCGGGGACTAGCGGGAGGAGGGGTGAGACCCAGTACTTC. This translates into CASSAGTSGRRGETQYF.

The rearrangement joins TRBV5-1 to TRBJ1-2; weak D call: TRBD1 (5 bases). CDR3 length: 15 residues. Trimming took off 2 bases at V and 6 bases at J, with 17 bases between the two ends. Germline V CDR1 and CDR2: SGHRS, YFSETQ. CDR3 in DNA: TGCGCCAGCAGCTTAGGCCTGGAGGGGCATGATGGCTACACCTTC. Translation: CASSLGLEGHDGYTF.

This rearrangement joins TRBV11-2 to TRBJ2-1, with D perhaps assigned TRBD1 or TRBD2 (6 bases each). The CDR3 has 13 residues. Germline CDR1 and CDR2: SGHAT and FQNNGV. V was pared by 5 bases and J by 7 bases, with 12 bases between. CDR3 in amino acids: CASSPQGRNEQFF. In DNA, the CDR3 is TGTGCCAGCAGCCCTCAGGGGAGGAATGAGCAGTTCTTC.

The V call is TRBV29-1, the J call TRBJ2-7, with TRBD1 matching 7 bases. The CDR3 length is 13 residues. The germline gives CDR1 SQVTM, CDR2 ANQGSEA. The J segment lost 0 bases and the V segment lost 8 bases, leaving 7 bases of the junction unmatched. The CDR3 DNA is TGCAGCTGCAGGGGGTTGGGCTCCTACGAGCAGTACTTC. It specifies CSCRGLGSYEQYF.

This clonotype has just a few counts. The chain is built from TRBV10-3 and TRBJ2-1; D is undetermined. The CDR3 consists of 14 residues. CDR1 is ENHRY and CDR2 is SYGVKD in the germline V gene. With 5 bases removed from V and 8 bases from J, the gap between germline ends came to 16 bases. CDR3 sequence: CAISSKDTVDEQFF. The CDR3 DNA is TGTGCCATCAGTTCTAAAGACACTGTGGATGAGCAGTTCTTC.

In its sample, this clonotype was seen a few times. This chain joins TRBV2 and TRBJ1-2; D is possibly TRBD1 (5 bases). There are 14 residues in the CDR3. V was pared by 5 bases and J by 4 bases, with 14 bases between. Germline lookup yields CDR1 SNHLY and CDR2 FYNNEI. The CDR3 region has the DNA TGTGCCAGCAGTACGGACCAGGGCCTCTATGGCTACACCTTC. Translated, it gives CASSTDQGLYGYTF.

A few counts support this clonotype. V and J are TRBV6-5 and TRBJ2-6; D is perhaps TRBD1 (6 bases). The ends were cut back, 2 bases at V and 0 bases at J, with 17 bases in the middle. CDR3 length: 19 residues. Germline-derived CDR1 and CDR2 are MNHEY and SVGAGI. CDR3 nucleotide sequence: TGTGCCAGCAGTTACCTGCGCTTAGGACAGAGCTCTGGGGCCAACGTCCTGACTTTC. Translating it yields CASSYLRLGQSSGANVLTF.

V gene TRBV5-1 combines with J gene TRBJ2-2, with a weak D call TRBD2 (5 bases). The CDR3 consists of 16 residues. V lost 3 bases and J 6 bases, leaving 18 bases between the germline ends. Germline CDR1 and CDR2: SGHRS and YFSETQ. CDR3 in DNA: TGCGCCAGCAGCTGGGCACCACTAGAACGGGCCGGGGAGCTGTTTTTT. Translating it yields CASSWAPLERAGELFF.

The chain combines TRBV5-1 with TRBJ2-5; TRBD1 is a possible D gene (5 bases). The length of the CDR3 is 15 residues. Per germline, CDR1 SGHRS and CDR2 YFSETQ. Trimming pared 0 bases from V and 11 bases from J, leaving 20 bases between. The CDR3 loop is CASSLASGISYGQYF. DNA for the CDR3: TGCGCCAGCAGCTTGGCCTCAGGGATAAGCTACGGGCAGTACTTC.

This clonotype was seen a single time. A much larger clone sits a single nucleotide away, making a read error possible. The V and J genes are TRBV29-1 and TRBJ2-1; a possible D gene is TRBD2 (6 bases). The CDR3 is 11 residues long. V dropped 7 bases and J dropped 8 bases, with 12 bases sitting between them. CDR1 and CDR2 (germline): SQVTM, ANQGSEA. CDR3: CSGAGRHEQFF. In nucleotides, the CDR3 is TGCAGCGGTGCGGGGAGGCATGAGCAGTTCTTC.